Below, 27 T cell receptor beta chains from the same sample are listed, as sequenced in a study of T cell responses to AZD1222 COVID-19 vaccine. TCRdb's copy holds only in-frame clones and misses some; the assay was immunoSEQ multiplex PCR. The data hold some 150,000 clones, with roughly 90% observed a single time. This sample comprised peripheral blood, obtained on day 0 of AZD1222 vaccination. The receptors were sampled from an adult in good health.

The V and J genes are TRBV7-9 and TRBJ2-2, with D possibly matching TRBD2 (6 bases). V shed 3 bases and J shed 1 base, with 9 bases lying between them. Per germline, CDR1 SEHNR and CDR2 FQNEAQ (reference sequence). CDR3 length equals 15 residues. The CDR3 region has the DNA TGTGCCAGCAGCTTGGGCGGGGTGAACACCGGGGAGCTGTTTTTT. Its protein product is CASSLGGVNTGELFF.

V and J are TRBV30 and TRBJ2-3; 8 bases fit TRBD1. Germline CDR1 is GTSNPN and CDR2 is SVGIG (reference sequence). V was pared by 0 bases and J by 1 base, with 3 bases of the junction left unmatched. The CDR3 runs to 15 residues. The CDR3 region has the DNA TGTGCCTGGAGTGTCCCGACAGGGGGCACAGATACGCAGTATTTT. Translating it yields CAWSVPTGGTDTQYF.

The chain has TRBV20-1 and TRBJ1-4; D remains unclear. The CDR3 contains 16 residues. V lost 3 bases, J lost 0 bases, and 14 bases lay in between. Germline loops: CDR1 DFQATT, CDR2 SNEGSKA (reference sequence). The CDR3 bases are TGCAGTGCTAGTGGCGGTCCGGCAGCAACTAATGAAAAACTGTTTTTT. It encodes CSASGGPAATNEKLFF.

This clone was recorded once. The chain recombines TRBV5-1 with TRBJ2-5; 10 bases are a match to TRBD1. Germline CDR1 and CDR2: SGHRS and YFSETQ. The CDR3 runs 15 residues. The trim removed 4 bases at V and 5 bases at J, leaving 8 bases unmatched. CDR3 protein: CASSHGGQGLETQYF. CDR3 DNA sequence: TGCGCCAGCAGCCACGGGGGACAGGGGCTGGAGACCCAGTACTTC.

The genes are TRBV28 and TRBJ1-1, with D hard to call. CDR3 length: 11 residues. Germline CDR1 MDHEN, CDR2 SYDVKM. Trimming removed 7 bases from V and 5 bases from J, with 8 bases in between. The CDR3 region is CASTNKTEAFF. In DNA, the CDR3 is TGTGCCAGCACCAACAAGACTGAAGCTTTCTTT.

This chain links TRBV5-1 with TRBJ2-2; D may be TRBD1 or TRBD2 (6 bases each). V lost 4 bases and J lost 0, with 13 bases in between. Germline CDR1 is SGHRS and CDR2 is YFSETQ. CDR3 length: 16 amino acids. The CDR3 bases are TGCGCCAGCAGCCGGAGGGGGAGCCCGAACACCGGGGAGCTGTTTTTT. This sequence encodes CASSRRGSPNTGELFF.

There are a few counts of this clone. The chain carries TRBV7-9 and TRBJ2-5, with D possibly being TRBD1 or TRBD2 (6 bases each). The CDR3 covers 15 residues. The germline CDR1 and CDR2 sequences are SEHNR and FQNEAQ (reference sequence). Trimming took off 2 bases at V and 4 bases at J, with 14 bases between the two ends. CDR3 sequence reads: CASSLTGRIAETQYF. The DNA for the CDR3 is TGTGCCAGCAGCTTAACAGGGAGGATCGCAGAGACCCAGTACTTC. Looking up the rest from reference TRBV7-9 and TRBJ2-5 gives the full variable domain: DTGVSQNPRHKITKRGQNVTFRCDPISEHNRLYWYRQTLGQGPEFLTYFQNEAQLEKSRLLSDRFSAERPKGSFSTLEIQRTEQGDSAMYLCASSLTGRIAETQYFGPGTRLLVL.

In its sample, this clone was seen a few times. The chain uses TRBV19 and TRBJ1-1, with D possibly matching TRBD1 (6 bases). Trimming shortened V by 7 bases and J by 0 bases, and 15 bases separated the two germline ends. CDR3 length: 15 residues. Per germline, CDR1 LNHDA and CDR2 SQIVND (reference sequence). In nucleotides, the CDR3 is TGTGCCAGTACACCCAGGGGCCGATTGAACACTGAAGCTTTCTTT. Encoded protein: CASTPRGRLNTEAFF.

This clone was observed a single time. V is TRBV7-9 and J is TRBJ2-5, with D tentatively TRBD2 (6 bases). The germline CDR1 and CDR2 sequences are SEHNR and FQNEAQ (reference sequence). V lost 1 base and J lost 5, with 14 bases in between. This CDR3 comprises 15 residues. CDR3 loop: CASSLGWGSGETQYF. Here the CDR3 DNA reads TGTGCCAGCAGCTTAGGCTGGGGGAGCGGGGAGACCCAGTACTTC.

The genes are TRBV7-8 and TRBJ2-1, with D possibly being TRBD1 (9 bases). V was trimmed by 6 bases and J by 5 bases, leaving 29 bases between them. The CDR3 loop spans 19 amino acids. Germline values: CDR1 SGHVS, CDR2 FQNEAQ. CDR3 residues: CASRHTGGAAGRANNEQFF. The CDR3 DNA reads TGTGCCAGCAGACATACAGGGGGCGCCGCCGGGAGGGCCAACAATGAGCAGTTCTTC.

This rearrangement joins TRBV28 to TRBJ1-1; D remains ambiguous. Germline lookup yields CDR1 MDHEN and CDR2 SYDVKM. Trimming pared 3 bases from V and 1 base from J, leaving 15 bases between. This CDR3 is 16 amino acids long. The CDR3 region has the DNA TGTGCCAGCAGTTTTGTCAGGCAGGCCCAGAACACTGAAGCTTTCTTT. Protein: CASSFVRQAQNTEAFF.

The chain has TRBV7-2 and TRBJ1-5; D possibly corresponds to TRBD1 (6 bases). V was clipped by 1 base and J by 3 bases, with 10 bases between them. Germline V lookup: CDR1 SGHTA, CDR2 FQGNSA. This CDR3 is built from 15 residues. The CDR3 sequence is CASSLVWGPNQPQHF. The CDR3 DNA sequence: TGTGCCAGCAGCTTAGTTTGGGGGCCCAATCAGCCCCAGCATTTT.

V is TRBV28 and J is TRBJ2-7, with 7 nucleotides matching TRBD2. The CDR3 is 15 residues long. Germline values: CDR1 MDHEN, CDR2 SYDVKM. V lost 2 bases and J lost 3; bases outside the gene matches: 7. The CDR3 sequence is CASSLGRPGGYEQYF. DNA of the CDR3: TGTGCCAGCAGTTTAGGGCGGCCGGGGGGCTACGAGCAGTACTTC.

This clone was recorded only once. V is TRBV6-6 and J is TRBJ2-5, with TRBD2 identical over 10 bases. Germline V gives CDR1 MNHNY, CDR2 SVGAGI (reference sequence). The CDR3 loop spans 17 amino acids. J gave up 7 bases and V 5 bases, and 16 bases lay outside the gene matches. CDR3 coding DNA: TGTGCCAGCAGTCCCCGGAGAGTAGCGGGGGGCGGGGGGACCCAGTACTTC. Protein: CASSPRRVAGGGGTQYF.

The chain recombines TRBV25-1 with TRBJ2-2, with D uncertain. The CDR3 extends over 13 amino acids. Per the germline V gene, CDR1 is MGHDK and CDR2 is SYGVNS. V was shortened by 10 bases and J by 0 bases, with 9 bases between the two germline ends. The CDR3 region has the DNA TGTGCCACCGGACGGACGAACACCGGGGAGCTGTTTTTT. Its translation is CATGRTNTGELFF.

The chain recombines TRBV6-2 or TRBV6-3 with TRBJ2-5; TRBD1 aligns across 7 bases. This CDR3 is 16 amino acids long. Germline trimming cut 6 bases from V and 1 base from J; bases unmatched to any gene: 11. The germline CDR1 and CDR2 sequences are MNHEY and SVGEGT. The CDR3 protein is CASSRPTGSLQETQYF. CDR3 DNA: TGTGCCAGCAGCAGACCGACAGGGTCCCTCCAAGAGACCCAGTACTTC.

This sequence joins TRBV11-3 and TRBJ2-1; D is ambiguous. This CDR3 has 13 residues. V lost 1 base and J 9 bases, leaving 10 bases between the germline ends. Looked up from germline, CDR1 is SGHNT and CDR2 is YENEEA. CDR3 nucleotides: TGTGCCAGCAGCTTAGGTCCCCAGAGTGAGCAGTTCTTC. Encoded protein: CASSLGPQSEQFF.

The chain employs TRBV18 and TRBJ1-4, with no clear D. V lost 3 bases and J 8 bases, leaving 16 bases between the germline ends. Per germline, CDR1 KGHSH and CDR2 LQKENI. The CDR3 is 15 residues long. The CDR3 DNA sequence: TGTGCCAGCTCACCCGGACGGGCCCTTAGCGAAAAACTGTTTTTT. As protein: CASSPGRALSEKLFF.

The chain employs TRBV28 and TRBJ1-4; D call uncertain. The CDR3 runs 15 residues. Deletions cut 6 bases from V and 1 base from J, with 12 bases between. Germline V gene data show CDR1 as MDHEN and CDR2 as SYDVKM. This chain's CDR3 is CASSPQGLTNEKLFF. In nucleotides, the CDR3 is TGTGCCAGCAGCCCTCAAGGTTTAACTAATGAAAAACTGTTTTTT.

This chain uses TRBV12-5 with TRBJ2-3, with 7 bases identical to TRBD1. With 6 bases clipped from V and 2 bases from J, the junction kept 5 bases outside the gene matches. The CDR3 consists of 14 residues. CDR1 and CDR2 (germline): LGHNT, FRNRAP. CDR3 nucleotide sequence: TGTGCTAGTGGCCGGGACAGCCACACAGATACGCAGTATTTT. Residues: CASGRDSHTDTQYF.

The chain uses TRBV27 and TRBJ1-6, with 7 positions matching TRBD1. J lost 10 bases, V lost 4 bases, and 16 bases had no gene match. This CDR3 is built from 17 residues. Per germline, CDR1 MNHEY and CDR2 SMNVEV (reference sequence). DNA of the CDR3: TGTGCCAGCAGTTCACCTCGTCGGGCAGGGGGGAGGTCACCCCTCCACTTT. Protein sequence: CASSSPRRAGGRSPLHF.

The gene calls are TRBV4-2 and TRBJ1-2; 8 bases are a match to TRBD1. Looked up from germline, CDR1 is LGHNA and CDR2 is YNFKEQ. The CDR3 extends over 15 amino acids. The trim removed 3 bases at V and 7 bases at J, leaving 10 bases unmatched. The CDR3 coding sequence is TGTGCCAGCAGCCAGACTGACAGGGGTCGGGGTGGCTACACCTTC. Translation gives CASSQTDRGRGGYTF.

The chain couples TRBV4-2 to TRBJ1-2, with 9 bases matching TRBD1. Germline V CDR1 and CDR2: LGHNA, YNFKEQ. This CDR3 contains 16 residues. V lost 0 bases, J lost 4 bases, and 6 bases stayed unmatched. The CDR3 bases are TGTGCCAGCAGCCAAGAACACAGGGGGCTGGGCTATGGCTACACCTTC. Protein sequence: CASSQEHRGLGYGYTF.

V and J are TRBV28 and TRBJ1-2; D gene ambiguous. Trimming shortened V by 2 bases and J by 6 bases, and 13 bases separated the two germline ends. Germline assignment: CDR1 MDHEN and CDR2 SYDVKM. The CDR3 has 14 residues. The CDR3 DNA reads as TGTGCCAGCAGTTTAGACCAGGTTGGAAATGGCTACACCTTC. It yields the protein CASSLDQVGNGYTF.

V and J are TRBV7-7 and TRBJ2-5; 12 bases line up with TRBD1. The CDR3 has 15 residues. CDR1 is SSHAT and CDR2 is FNYEAQ in the germline V gene (reference sequence). V was pared by 5 bases and J by 5 bases, with 6 bases of the junction left unmatched. CDR3 loop: CASSVGQGARETQYF. The CDR3 nucleotides are TGTGCCAGCAGCGTGGGACAGGGGGCTAGGGAGACCCAGTACTTC. The full variable domain, rest sourced from reference TRBV7-7 and TRBJ2-5, is GAGVSQSPRYKVTKRGQDVTLRCDPISSHATLYWYQQALGQGPEFLTYFNYEAQPDKSGLPSDRFSAERPEGSISTLTIQRTEQRDSAMYRCASSVGQGARETQYFGPGTRLLVL.

The V gene is TRBV7-2, the J gene TRBJ1-6; maybe TRBD1 (5 bases). Germline CDR1 reads SGHTA; CDR2 reads FQGNSA. The CDR3 sequence is 16 residues long. Trimming took 5 bases from V and 6 from J, leaving 17 bases between them. The CDR3 DNA reads as TGTGCCAGCAGCCCGGGACTCTCGGGAGGTAATTCACCCCTCCACTTT. It specifies CASSPGLSGGNSPLHF.

The chain is built from TRBV4-3 and TRBJ2-2; 8 bases align to TRBD2. Germline CDR1 reads LGHNA; CDR2 reads YSLEER. The CDR3 sequence is 16 residues long. Germline trimming cut 3 bases from V and 4 bases from J; bases unmatched to any gene: 7. The CDR3 region is CASSHNGGAPTGELFF. The CDR3 nucleotides read TGCGCCAGCAGCCACAACGGGGGGGCGCCCACCGGGGAGCTGTTTTTT.